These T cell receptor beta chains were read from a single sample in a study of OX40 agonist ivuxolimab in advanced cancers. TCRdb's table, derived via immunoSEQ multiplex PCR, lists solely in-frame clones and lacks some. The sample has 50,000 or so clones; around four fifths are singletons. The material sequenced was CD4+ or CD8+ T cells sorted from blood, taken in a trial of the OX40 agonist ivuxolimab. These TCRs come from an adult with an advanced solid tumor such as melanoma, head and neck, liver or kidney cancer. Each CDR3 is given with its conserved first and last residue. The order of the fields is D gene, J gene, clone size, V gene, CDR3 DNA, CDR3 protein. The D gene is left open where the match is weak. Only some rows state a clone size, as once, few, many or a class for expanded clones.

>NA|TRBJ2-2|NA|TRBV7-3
TGTGCCAGCAGCTTATCGGGGATTCCCGGGGAGCTGTTTTTT
CASSLSGIPGELFF
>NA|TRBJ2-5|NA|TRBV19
TGTGCCAGTAGTATTCCCTCACAGGGTGGGACCCAGTACTTC
CASSIPSQGGTQYF
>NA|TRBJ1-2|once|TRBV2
TGTGCCAGCAGTGTAACAGTTGGCTACACCTTC
CASSVTVGYTF
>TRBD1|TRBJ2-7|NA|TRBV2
TGTGCCAGCAGTTCCGGGACAGGGTACTACGAGCAGTACTTC
CASSSGTGYYEQYF
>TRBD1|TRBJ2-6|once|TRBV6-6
TGTGCCAGCAAAAGGACAGGGGGACCTGGGGCCAACGTCCTGACTTTC
CASKRTGGPGANVLTF
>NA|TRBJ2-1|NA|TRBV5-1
TGCGCCAGCAGCCACGCGCAGGGGAATGAGCAGTTCTTC
CASSHAQGNEQFF
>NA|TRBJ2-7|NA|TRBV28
TGTGCCAGCAGTTTATATGGACAGAACTACGAGCAGTACTTC
CASSLYGQNYEQYF
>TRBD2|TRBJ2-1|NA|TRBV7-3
TGTGCCAGCAGCCCCCCGGGACTAGCGGGAGGTAGCTCCTACAATGAGCAGTTCTTC
CASSPPGLAGGSSYNEQFF
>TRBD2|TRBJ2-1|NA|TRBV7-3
TGTGCCAGCAGCTTATCGGCGGGAGGTGGGAATGAGCAGTTCTTC
CASSLSAGGGNEQFF
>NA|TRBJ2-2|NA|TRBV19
TGTGCCAGTACAACGCCGGGAGCTCGCACCGGGGAGCTGTTTTTT
CASTTPGARTGELFF
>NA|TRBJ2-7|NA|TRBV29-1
TGCAGCGTTGCGCGGGATACCTCCTACGAGCAGTACTTC
CSVARDTSYEQYF
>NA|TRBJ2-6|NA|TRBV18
TGTGCCAGCTCACCGTACACGAGCTCTGGGGCCAACGTCCTGACTTTC
CASSPYTSSGANVLTF
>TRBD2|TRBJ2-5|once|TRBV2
TGTGCCAGCAGCGGGTATTTCGGACTAGCGAATCAAGAGACCCAGTACTTC
CASSGYFGLANQETQYF
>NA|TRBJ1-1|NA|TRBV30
TGTGCCTGGAGCCTGGGGGGCCGGTTGAACACTGAAGCTTTCTTT
CAWSLGGRLNTEAFF
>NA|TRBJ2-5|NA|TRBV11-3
TGTGCCAGCAGCTTAAGGCGGGGGCGCGAGGAGACCCAGTACTTC
CASSLRRGREETQYF
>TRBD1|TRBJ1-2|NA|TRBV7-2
TGTGCCAGCAGCTCACTAGGACAGGGAACCTTGGTGGACACCTTC
CASSSLGQGTLVDTF
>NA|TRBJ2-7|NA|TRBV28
TGTGCCAGCAGTTTGTCGGGGGTTGGGACCTACGAGCAGTACTTC
CASSLSGVGTYEQYF
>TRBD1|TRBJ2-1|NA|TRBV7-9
TGTGCCAGCAGCCCACGGGACAGGAGTAATGAGGAGCAGTTCTTC
CASSPRDRSNEEQFF
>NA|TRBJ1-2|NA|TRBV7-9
TGTGCCAGCAGCTTAGGCCGGGACGGCTACACCTTC
CASSLGRDGYTF
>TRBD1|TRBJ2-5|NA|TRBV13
TGTGCCAGCAGTACTCTACAGGGGGGAGAGACCCAGTACTTC
CASSTLQGGETQYF
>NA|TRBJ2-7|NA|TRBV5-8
TGTGCCAGCAGCTCCTTGGACAGCTACTACGAGCAGTACTTC
CASSSLDSYYEQYF
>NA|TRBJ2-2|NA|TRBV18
TGTGCCAGCTCACCAAGACATCCCGGGGAGCTGTTTTTT
CASSPRHPGELFF
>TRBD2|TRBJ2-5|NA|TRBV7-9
TGTGCCAGCAGCTTAGCGAGCGGGGGGGCGAGGGAGACCCAGTACTTC
CASSLASGGARETQYF
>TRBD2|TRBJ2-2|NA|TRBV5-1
TGCGCCAGCAGCTTTAGGACTAGCGTAACCGGGGAGCTGTTTTTT
CASSFRTSVTGELFF
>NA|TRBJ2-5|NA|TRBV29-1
TGCAGCGTCGACAAGCAGGGGGGCGCTGGGGCCCAGTACTTC
CSVDKQGGAGAQYF
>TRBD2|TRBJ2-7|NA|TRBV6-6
TGTGCCAGCGGCGGGAGCTCCTACGAGCAGTACTTC
CASGGSSYEQYF
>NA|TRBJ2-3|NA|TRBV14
TGTGCCAGCAGCCGCGGAACACGAAGCACAGATACGCAGTATTTT
CASSRGTRSTDTQYF
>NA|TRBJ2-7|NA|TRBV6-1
TGTGCCAGCAGTGAAGTGAGGGACGAGCAGTACTTC
CASSEVRDEQYF
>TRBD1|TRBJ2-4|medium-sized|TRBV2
TGTGCCAGCGGAGGACAGGCAAACATTCAGTACTTC
CASGGQANIQYF
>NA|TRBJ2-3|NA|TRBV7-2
TGTGCCAGCAGCTTCGGCTCCGTCAATCCGCAGTATTTT
CASSFGSVNPQYF
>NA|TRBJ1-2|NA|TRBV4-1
TGCGCCAGCAGCCAAGAAAGGGAAGCCTATGGCTACACCTTC
CASSQEREAYGYTF
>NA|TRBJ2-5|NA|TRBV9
TGTGCCAGCAGCCTATTTTGGGGGAACCAAGAGACCCAGTACTTC
CASSLFWGNQETQYF
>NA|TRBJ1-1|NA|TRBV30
TGTGCCTGGAGAGGGAGGGGCGGGCGCGACACTGAAGCTTTCTTT
CAWRGRGGRDTEAFF
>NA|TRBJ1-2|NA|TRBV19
TGTGCCAGTAGTTGGGCGGCGAACTATGGCTACACCTTC
CASSWAANYGYTF
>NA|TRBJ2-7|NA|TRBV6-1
TGTGCCAGCAGTGGAGGCAGGGGAGCCTACGAGCAGTACTTC
CASSGGRGAYEQYF
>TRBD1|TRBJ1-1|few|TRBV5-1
TGCGCCAGCAGCTTGGCCGGACAGGGGGCAGGGGTGAACACTGAAGCTTTCTTT
CASSLAGQGAGVNTEAFF
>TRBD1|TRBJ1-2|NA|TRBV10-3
TGTGCCATCCAACAGGGGATTGACTATGGCTACACCTTC
CAIQQGIDYGYTF
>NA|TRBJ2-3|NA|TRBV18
TGTGCCAGCTCACCACCCCGCCTCAGCGGAGGGAGCACAGATACGCAGTATTTT
CASSPPRLSGGSTDTQYF